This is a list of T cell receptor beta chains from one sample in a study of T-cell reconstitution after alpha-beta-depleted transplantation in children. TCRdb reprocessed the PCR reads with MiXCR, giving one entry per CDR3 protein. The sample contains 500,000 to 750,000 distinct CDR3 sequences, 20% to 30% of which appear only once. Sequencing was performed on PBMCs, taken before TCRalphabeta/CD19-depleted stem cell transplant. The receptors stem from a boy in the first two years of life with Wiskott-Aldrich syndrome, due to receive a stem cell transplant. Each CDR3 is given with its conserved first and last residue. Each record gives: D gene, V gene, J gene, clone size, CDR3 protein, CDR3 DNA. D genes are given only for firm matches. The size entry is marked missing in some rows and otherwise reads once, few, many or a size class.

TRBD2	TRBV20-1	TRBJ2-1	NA	CSAALADFSYNEQFF	TGCAGTGCCGCACTAGCGGATTTCTCCTACAATGAGCAGTTCTTC
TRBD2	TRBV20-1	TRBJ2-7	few	CSARDPKLAGYEQYF	TGCAGTGCTAGAGATCCAAAACTAGCGGGGTACGAGCAGTACTTC
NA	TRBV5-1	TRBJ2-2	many	CASGRGTGELFF	TGTGCCAGCGGTAGGGGCACCGGGGAGCTGTTTTTT
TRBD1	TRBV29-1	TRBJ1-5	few	CSVGQGRYQPQHF	TGCAGCGTTGGACAGGGGAGATATCAGCCCCAGCATTTT
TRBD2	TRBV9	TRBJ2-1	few	CASSVGLAGNNEQFF	TGTGCCAGCAGCGTAGGACTAGCGGGGAACAATGAGCAGTTCTTC
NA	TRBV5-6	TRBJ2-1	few	CASSFWVRSLNNEQFF	TGTGCCAGCAGCTTTTGGGTTCGATCCCTTAACAATGAGCAGTTCTTC
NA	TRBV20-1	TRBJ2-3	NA	CSASTLTTDTQYF	TGCAGTGCTTCGACCCTAACCACAGATACGCAGTATTTT
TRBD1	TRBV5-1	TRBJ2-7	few	CASSSWPRQGLHEQYF	TGCGCCAGCAGCTCCTGGCCGAGACAGGGGTTGCACGAGCAGTACTTC
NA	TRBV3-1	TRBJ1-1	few	CASSQDPLARSNTEAFF	TGTGCCAGCAGCCAAGATCCTTTGGCCAGGTCCAACACTGAAGCTTTCTTT
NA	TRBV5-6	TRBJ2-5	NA	CASRGGTNQETQYF	TGTGCCAGCAGGGGGGGGACAAACCAAGAGACCCAGTACTTC
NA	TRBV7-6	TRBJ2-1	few	CASSLEVGTQPYNEQFF	TGTGCCAGCAGCTTAGAGGTCGGGACGCAACCCTACAATGAGCAGTTCTTC
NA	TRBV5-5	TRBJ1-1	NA	CASSFLFRGEAFF	TGTGCCAGCAGCTTCCTTTTCCGGGGTGAAGCTTTCTTT
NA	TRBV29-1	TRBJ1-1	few	CSAVKGGSAEAFF	TGCAGCGCTGTAAAGGGGGGGAGCGCCGAAGCTTTCTTT
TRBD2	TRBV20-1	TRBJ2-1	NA	CSASPSGTSYNEQFF	TGCAGTGCTAGCCCCAGCGGGACCTCCTACAATGAGCAGTTCTTC
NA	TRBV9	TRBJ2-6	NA	CASSSSGVGANVLTF	TGTGCCAGCAGTTCATCCGGGGTTGGGGCCAACGTCCTGACTTTC
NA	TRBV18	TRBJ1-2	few	CASSPAGGEANYGYTF	TGTGCCAGCTCACCAGCCGGCGGGGAAGCTAACTATGGCTACACCTTC
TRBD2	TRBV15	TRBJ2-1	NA	CATSRNSGDYNEQFF	TGTGCCACCAGCAGGAATAGCGGGGACTACAATGAGCAGTTCTTC
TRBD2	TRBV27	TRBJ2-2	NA	CASSLSLRERFGELFF	TGTGCCAGCAGTTTATCGCTGCGGGAGAGGTTCGGGGAGCTGTTTTTT
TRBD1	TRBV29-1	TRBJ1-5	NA	CSVGDRGHQPQHF	TGCAGCGTAGGGGACAGGGGGCATCAGCCCCAGCATTTT
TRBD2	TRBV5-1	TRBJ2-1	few	CASSWTSGGYSYNEQFF	TGCGCCAGCAGCTGGACTAGCGGGGGCTACTCCTACAATGAGCAGTTCTTC
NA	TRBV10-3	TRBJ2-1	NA	CATGARDYNEQFF	TGTGCCACCGGGGCGCGGGACTACAATGAGCAGTTCTTC
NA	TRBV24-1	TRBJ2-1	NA	CATSDWPSYNYNEQFF	TGTGCCACCAGTGATTGGCCTAGCTATAACTACAATGAGCAGTTCTTC
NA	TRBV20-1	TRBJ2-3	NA	CSASSALAAEGSTDTQYF	TGCAGTGCTAGCTCCGCCCTTGCGGCGGAGGGGAGCACAGATACGCAGTATTTT
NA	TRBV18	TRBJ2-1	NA	CASSLTIIAGVRNEQFF	TGTGCCAGCTCACTTACTATAATAGCTGGAGTTAGGAATGAGCAGTTCTTC
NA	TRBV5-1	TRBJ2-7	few	CASSLWEINEQYF	TGCGCCAGCAGCTTGTGGGAGATTAACGAGCAGTACTTC
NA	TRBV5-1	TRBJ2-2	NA	CASRMATVNTGELFF	TGCGCCAGCAGAATGGCCACAGTGAACACCGGGGAGCTGTTTTTT
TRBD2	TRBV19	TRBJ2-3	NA	CASRTSGKGDTQYF	TGTGCCAGTAGGACTAGCGGGAAAGGAGATACGCAGTATTTT
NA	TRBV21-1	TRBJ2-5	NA	CASSKERLAGGRKQETQYF	TGTGCCAGCAGCAAAGAAAGACTAGCGGGAGGGAGGAAACAAGAGACCCAGTACTTC
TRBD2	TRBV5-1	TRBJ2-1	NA	CASSLIQPGTSSNEQFF	TGCGCCAGCAGCTTAATCCAACCCGGGACTAGTTCCAATGAGCAGTTCTTC
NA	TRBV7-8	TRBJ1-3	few	CASSSLRVGGTIYF	TGTGCCAGCAGCTCGCTCCGGGTGGGGGGCACCATATATTTT
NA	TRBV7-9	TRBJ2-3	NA	CASSSDGTSTDTQYF	TGTGCCAGCAGCTCCGACGGGACTAGCACAGATACGCAGTATTTT
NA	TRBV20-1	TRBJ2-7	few	CSSLAGLFDEQYF	TGCAGTTCACTAGCAGGATTGTTCGACGAGCAGTACTTC
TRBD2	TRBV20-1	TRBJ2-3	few	CSASNLAGGTDTQYF	TGCAGTGCTAGTAATCTAGCGGGAGGCACAGATACGCAGTATTTT
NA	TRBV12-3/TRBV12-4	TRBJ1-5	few	CASTEIGLPQHF	TGTGCCAGCACCGAAATAGGATTGCCCCAGCATTTT
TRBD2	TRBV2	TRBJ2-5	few	CASSERRRGLAGETQYF	TGTGCCAGCAGTGAAAGGAGACGAGGACTAGCGGGAGAGACCCAGTACTTC
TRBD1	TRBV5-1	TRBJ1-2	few	CASSFGDRDRYGYTF	TGCGCCAGCAGCTTCGGGGACAGGGACCGCTATGGCTACACCTTC
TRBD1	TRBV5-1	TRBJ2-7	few	CASSEGQGFDEQYF	TGCGCCAGCAGCGAGGGACAGGGGTTCGACGAGCAGTACTTC
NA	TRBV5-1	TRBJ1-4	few	CASSLATNEKLFF	TGCGCCAGCAGCCTGGCAACTAATGAAAAACTGTTTTTT
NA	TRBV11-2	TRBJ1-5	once	CASSFSPGHQPQHF	TGTGCCAGCAGCTTTTCCCCGGGACATCAGCCCCAGCATTTT
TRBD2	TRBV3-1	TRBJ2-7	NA	CASSPTGTRGEQYF	TGTGCCAGCAGCCCGACCGGGACTAGGGGCGAGCAGTACTTC
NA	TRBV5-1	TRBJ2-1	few	CASSPPGGRGDEQFF	TGCGCCAGCAGCCCCCCCGGGGGACGAGGCGATGAGCAGTTCTTC
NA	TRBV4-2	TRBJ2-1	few	CASSQGGIADNEQFF	TGTGCCAGCAGCCAAGGGGGGATAGCAGACAATGAGCAGTTCTTC